This T cell receptor (beta chain) derives from a study of PD-L1 blockade in urothelial cancer (dated by TCRdb to about 2017). Looking at the study overall: Every patient began therapy in the mid-2010s and was given atezolizumab 1,200 mg intravenously every 3 weeks. About 90% of the roughly 29 patients were identified as males with urothelial cancer of bladder origin, and a prior smoking history was reported by 18 of 29 patients. Pretreatment tumor samples and matched peripheral blood, collected serially before and after atezolizumab treatment, underwent TCR sequencing. Blood samples were analyzed 3 weeks after the start of treatment (second dose) and 6 weeks after the start of treatment. Progression-free survival longer than 6 months counted as durable clinical benefit, and TCR features were additionally tested against both progression-free and overall survival. Under 30 patients had pretreatment blood TCR-seq, some 25 had at least one posttreatment blood collection, and some 25 had tumor TCR-seq. In the same patients, pretreatment tumors underwent whole exome sequencing and RNA sequencing in addition to TCR sequencing. Durable clinical benefit was achieved by nine patients but not by the remaining 20. Patients had an ECOG performance status of 0 or 1 and had received between 0 and 3 prior chemotherapy regimens. The study was an exploratory multi-omic analysis of somatic, immune and clinical correlates of response to PD-L1 blockade with atezolizumab in urothelial cancer. A median of about 140,000 T cells and approximately 86,000 unique TCRs was obtained from blood samples, and a median clonality of roughly 0.074 was observed.

In the paper's terms, the time point label means: pretreatment peripheral blood. The cohort included 25 to 35 patients with locally advanced or metastatic urothelial carcinoma who were treated at Memorial Sloan Kettering on a trial protocol. Peripheral blood mononuclear cells were collected pretreatment and during treatment, at between 1 and 8 total time points per patient. The Qiagen DNeasy Blood extraction kit was used to purify genomic DNA from total PBMCs and tumor samples. PBMCs were collected pretreatment and during treatment and were isolated and stored as previously described. This clone was recorded a few times. Its target antigen remains unknown. No much larger clonotype is one base removed from it; base qualities were not supplied. Including the terminal cysteine and phenylalanine, the CDR3 comprises 12 residues. Of the read, only the CDR3 DNA is kept; its 36 bases are in frame from base 1. V is clipped by 7 bases and J by 2 bases, and the sequence between their germline boundaries is 6 bases long. Via the germline V gene (reference sequence), CDR1 is MNHNY and CDR2 SVGAGI.

Synthetic TCR analog templates were spiked into each PCR so that absolute template abundance could be estimated from read counts. TCRbeta CDR3 regions were amplified from genomic DNA with bias-controlled V and J gene primers using the immunoSEQ assay. Sequencing of rearranged TCRbeta segments was done at approximately 20X coverage. The original methods were these. Clustering was used to correct sequencing errors, and CDR3s were annotated against IMGT to assign V, D and J genes. Only productive TCRbeta rearrangements were used in downstream analyses, excluding out-of-frame or stop-codon sequences. To compute clonality, Shannon entropy was normalized by the log of the number of unique productive sequences and then subtracted from one. Fisher's exact test with Benjamini-Hochberg correction, at a threshold of adjusted p below 0.01, was used to find clones that differed between time points or between blood and tumor. TCRdb mirrors the immuneACCESS table, restricted to in-frame sequences. Some clones are absent from its copies; in checked studies, under half trace to an unresolved V gene, and the reason for the others is unknown. Clone size and V and J calls were adopted from that table, with D and trimming inferred from the DNA. This sample comprises roughly 52,000 clones, over 65% of them detected only once. The top ten clonotypes cover less than 1.5% of the sample.

The full study reports these points: Improved progression-free and overall survival was found to be associated with pretreatment peripheral blood TCR clonality below the median. Because the sample size was small (n of about 31) and many of the analyses were exploratory, the results are meant to be hypothesis-generating. Among patients with durable benefit, tumor-associated TCR clones showed greater expansion in peripheral blood 3 weeks after treatment started (n of about 20, p = 0.022).

The chain uses TRBV6-6 and TRBJ1-5; a confident D gene designation cannot be given. The sequencing used PBMCs, collected around atezolizumab (anti-PD-L1) treatment. The TCR originated in a man in his forties or fifties with urothelial cancer. The nucleotide sequence is TGTGCCAGCATGGGAGGCAATCAGCCCCAGCATTTT. The resulting protein is CASMGGNQPQHF.